Described below is a single TCR beta chain sequence and its context. Its recognized antigen is unknown. There are no base qualities to consult, and no much larger clone falls within one base. The data originate from a study of Ad26.COV2.S vaccination and SARS-CoV-2 variants (dated by TCRdb to about 2021). Background for the entire study: Donors in the vaccine arm were drawn from COV1001, a multicentre, randomized, double-blind, placebo-controlled phase I-IIa trial testing Ad26.COV2.S in healthy adults. Dosing of Ad26.COV2.S was intramuscular, at either 5x10^10 or 1x10^11 viral particles, delivered as one shot or as two shots spaced 56 days apart. TCRbeta repertoire sequencing served as the tool for gauging how specific and how broad the SARS-CoV-2-reactive T cell receptors were following Ad26.COV2.S vaccination. The TCR-sequenced set comprised approximately 30 samples: approximately 19 Ad26.COV2.S vaccine recipients, 5 placebo recipients and 8 SARS-CoV-2 convalescent individuals. Trial participants were randomized into five groups of five, in which low-dose or high-dose Ad26.COV2.S was given once or twice, or placebo was given on both occasions. Blinding of investigators to trial group allocation was maintained during experiments and outcome assessment.

Reading the germline V gene gives CDR1 MNHNS and CDR2 SASEGT. At the junction V is shortened by 1 base and J by 8 bases, with 13 bases in between. Including cysteine and phenylalanine, the CDR3 has 14 amino acids. The read is trimmed to its CDR3 DNA, 42 bases read in frame from base 1. The paper's findings and limits, for the study overall: The authors noted that total T cell responses may have been underestimated by the TCR breadth and depth analyses. Ad26.COV2.S recipients had higher spike-specific TCR breadth than placebo recipients (P = 0.0014). After vaccination, substantial breadth of spike-specific CD8+ and CD4+ T cell responses was reported. Non-spike TCR breadth was comparable between vaccine and placebo recipients, consistent with the vaccine containing only spike. The study lacked the statistical power to compare responses across vaccine doses or regimens.

TCRbeta CDR3 regions were sequenced with the immunoSEQ Assay. After extraction, genomic DNA underwent amplification by bias-controlled multiplex PCR, followed by high-throughput sequencing. Regarding the original processing steps: To quantify the absolute abundance of every unique TCRbeta CDR3 region, sequences were collapsed and filtered. T cell fraction was estimated by normalization of TCRbeta template counts to usable DNA, with usable DNA being measured through amplification of reference genes present in all nucleated cells. Repertoire TCRs were annotated as SARS-CoV-2-specific when V gene, CDR3 amino acid sequence and J gene were exactly matched to a known reactive TCR set. The reference SARS-CoV-2 TCR set was derived from MIRA and filtered for enrichment in COVID-19-positive ImmuneCODE repertoires, a step that removed public or cross-reactive TCRs. Drawing on the MIRA antigens, annotated TCRs were analysed further at the level of specific ORF or position within ORF. Breadth was defined as annotated unique rearrangements over total unique productive rearrangements; depth was the summed frequency of those rearrangements. TCR breadth was compared between groups using two-sided Wilcoxon rank-sum tests. The table was pulled from immuneACCESS by TCRdb, which kept in-frame rearrangements only. Such tables lose some clones; where checked, under half of the loss comes from unresolved V genes, and the rest has no known cause. V, J and clone size are taken as reported in that table, and D and trimming were inferred from the DNA itself. This sample gives about 350,000 clones in total; less than 90% of them show up just once. The ten largest clonotypes hold about 10% of the sample.

The treatment or condition label corresponds to: approximately 18 received Ad26.COV2.S at low or high dose, single or two shots; roughly five received placebo; per-sample allocation not given. Repertoires of vaccine and placebo recipients were sequenced from samples taken on day 63 after the first injection. In Cohort 1b, more than 20 adults aged 18-55 years were enrolled at a single site in Boston, USA, between 29 July and 7 August 2020. Ad26.COV2.S was a replication-incompetent adenovirus type 26 vector that expressed a prefusion-stabilized SARS-CoV-2 spike protein derived from the original Wuhan strain.

The sample in question was peripheral blood, obtained in a trial of Ad26.COV2.S vaccine versus placebo. The source is a person between 18 and 60 years old who received the Ad26.COV2.S COVID-19 vaccine or a placebo. Here the chain combines TRBV6-1 and TRBJ2-3; the D gene is not confidently resolved. In nucleotides, the sequence is TGTGCCAGCAGTGAAGGCTCAGGCCAAGGTACGCAGTATTTT. Its translation is CASSEGSGQGTQYF.